This paragraph reports one T cell receptor (beta chain). These data belong to a study of CD8 T cells in ankylosing spondylitis. TCRdb re-called the 5' RACE reads through MiXCR, storing one row per CDR3 protein. The data contain more than 150,000 distinct CDR3 sequences, 10% to 15% of them singletons. Germline V gene sequence: CDR1 SEHNR, CDR2 FQNEAQ (reference sequence). Trimming left V 3 bases short and J 0 bases short, with 11 bases between. This CDR3 contains 15 residues. This rearrangement joins TRBV7-9 to TRBJ1-1; a possible D gene is TRBD1 (5 bases). Sequencing input: blood, either unsorted or a sorted T cell fraction (not recorded which). This TCR was recovered from a male donor with ankylosing spondylitis or in good health (not recorded which). CDR3 loop: CASSFPAGLNTEAFF. Written as DNA, the CDR3 is TGTGCCAGCAGCTTCCCCGCAGGGCTGAACACTGAAGCTTTCTTT.